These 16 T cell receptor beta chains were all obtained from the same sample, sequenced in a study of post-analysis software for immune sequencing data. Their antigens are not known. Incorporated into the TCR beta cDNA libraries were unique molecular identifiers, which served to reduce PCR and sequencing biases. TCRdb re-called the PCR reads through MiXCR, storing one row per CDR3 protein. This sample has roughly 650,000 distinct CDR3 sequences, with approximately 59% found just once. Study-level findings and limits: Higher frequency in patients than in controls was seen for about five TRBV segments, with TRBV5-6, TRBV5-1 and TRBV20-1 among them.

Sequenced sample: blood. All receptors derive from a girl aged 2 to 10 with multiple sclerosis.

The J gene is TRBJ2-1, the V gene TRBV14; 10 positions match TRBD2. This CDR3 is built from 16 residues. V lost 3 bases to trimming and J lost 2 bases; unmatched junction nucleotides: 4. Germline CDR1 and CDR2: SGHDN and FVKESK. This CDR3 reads CASSQDSGRPYNEQFF. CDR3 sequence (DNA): TGTGCCAGCAGCCAGGATAGCGGGAGGCCCTACAATGAGCAGTTCTTC.

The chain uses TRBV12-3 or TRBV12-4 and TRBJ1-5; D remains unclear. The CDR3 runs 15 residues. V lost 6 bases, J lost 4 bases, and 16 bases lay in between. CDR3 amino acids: CASSATEDFNQPQHF. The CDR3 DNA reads TGTGCCAGCAGCGCCACAGAAGACTTTAATCAGCCCCAGCATTTT.

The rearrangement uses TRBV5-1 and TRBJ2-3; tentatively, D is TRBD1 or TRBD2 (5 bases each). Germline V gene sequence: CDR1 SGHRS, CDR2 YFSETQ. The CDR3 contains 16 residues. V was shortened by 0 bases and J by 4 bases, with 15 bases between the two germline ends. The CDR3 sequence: CASSLDAWGSPDTQYF. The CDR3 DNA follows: TGCGCCAGCAGCTTGGACGCGTGGGGGTCCCCAGATACGCAGTATTTT.

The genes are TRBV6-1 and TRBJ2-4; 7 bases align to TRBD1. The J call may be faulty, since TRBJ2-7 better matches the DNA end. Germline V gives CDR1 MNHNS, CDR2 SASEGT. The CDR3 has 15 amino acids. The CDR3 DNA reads TGTGCCAGCAGGGATCCCCGGGACAGCCGCTACGAGCAGTACTTC. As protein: CASRDPRDSRYEQYF.

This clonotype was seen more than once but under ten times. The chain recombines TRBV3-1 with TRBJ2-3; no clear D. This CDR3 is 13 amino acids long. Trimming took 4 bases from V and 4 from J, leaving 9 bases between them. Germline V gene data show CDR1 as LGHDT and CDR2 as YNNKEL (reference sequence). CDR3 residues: CASSPEGPDTQYF. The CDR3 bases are TGTGCCAGCAGCCCGGAAGGTCCAGATACGCAGTATTTT.

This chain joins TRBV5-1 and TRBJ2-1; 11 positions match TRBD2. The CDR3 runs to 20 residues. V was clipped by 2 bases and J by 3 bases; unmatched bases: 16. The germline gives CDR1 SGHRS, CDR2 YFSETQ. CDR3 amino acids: CASSLTQLAGTSGLYNEQFF. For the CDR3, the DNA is TGCGCCAGCAGCTTAACCCAATTGGCCGGGACTAGCGGTCTCTACAATGAGCAGTTCTTC.

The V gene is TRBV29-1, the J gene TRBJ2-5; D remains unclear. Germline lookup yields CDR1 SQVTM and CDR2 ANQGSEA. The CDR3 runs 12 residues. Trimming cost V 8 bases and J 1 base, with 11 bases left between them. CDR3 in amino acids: CSPVASQETQYF. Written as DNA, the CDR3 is TGCAGCCCTGTGGCTAGCCAAGAGACCCAGTACTTC. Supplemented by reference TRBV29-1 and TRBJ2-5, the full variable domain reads SAVISQKPSRDICQRGTSLTIQCQVDSQVTMMFWYRQQPGQSLTLIATANQGSEATYESGFVIDKFPISRPNLTFSTLTVSNMSPEDSSIYLCSPVASQETQYFGPGTRLLVL.

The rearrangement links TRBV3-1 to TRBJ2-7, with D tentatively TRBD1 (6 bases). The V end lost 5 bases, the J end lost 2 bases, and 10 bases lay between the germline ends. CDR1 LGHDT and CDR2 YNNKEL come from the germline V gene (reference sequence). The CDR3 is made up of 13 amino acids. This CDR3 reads CASSFRTAYEQYF. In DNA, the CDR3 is TGTGCCAGCAGCTTCCGGACAGCCTACGAGCAGTACTTC.

CDR3 DNA: TGCAGCGTTGGTAGGCAGGCCCCCTACGAGCAGTACTTC. This codes for CSVGRQAPYEQYF. The V and J genes are TRBV29-1 and TRBJ2-5; unclear D gene. Gene TRBJ2-7 matches the end of the DNA better, so the J call may be wrong. The germline gives CDR1 SQVTM, CDR2 ANQGSEA. The CDR3 loop spans 13 amino acids.

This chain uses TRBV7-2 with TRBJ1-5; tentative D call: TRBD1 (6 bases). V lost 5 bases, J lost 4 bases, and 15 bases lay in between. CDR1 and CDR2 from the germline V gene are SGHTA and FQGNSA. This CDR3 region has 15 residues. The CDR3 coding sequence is TGTGCCAGCAGCCAACAGGGTGTGCTAAATCAGCCCCAGCATTTT. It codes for CASSQQGVLNQPQHF.

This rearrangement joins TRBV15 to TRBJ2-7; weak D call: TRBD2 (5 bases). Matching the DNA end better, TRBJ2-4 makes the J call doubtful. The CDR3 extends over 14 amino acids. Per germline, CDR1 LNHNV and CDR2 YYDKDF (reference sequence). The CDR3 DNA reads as TGTGCCACCAGCAGGAGGGATATCAGGAGCATTCAGTACTTC. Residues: CATSRRDIRSIQYF.

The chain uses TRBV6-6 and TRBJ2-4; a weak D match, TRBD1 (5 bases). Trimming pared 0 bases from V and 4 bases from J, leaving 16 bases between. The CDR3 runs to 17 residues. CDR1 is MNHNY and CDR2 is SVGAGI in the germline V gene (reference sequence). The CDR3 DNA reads TGTGCCAGCAGTTACTCGGGGCAGTCTCTGGGGAAAAACATTCAGTACTTC. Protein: CASSYSGQSLGKNIQYF.

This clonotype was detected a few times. The CDR3 loop is CASSLKGFYQETQYF. The CDR3 region has the DNA TGTGCCAGCAGCTTAAAGGGCTTTTACCAAGAGACCCAGTACTTC. The chain couples TRBV11-1 to TRBJ2-5; the D is unclear. The CDR3 is 15 residues long. Germline V gene data show CDR1 as SGHAT and CDR2 as FQDESV (reference sequence). Trimming took off 2 bases at V and 0 bases at J, with 10 bases between the two ends.

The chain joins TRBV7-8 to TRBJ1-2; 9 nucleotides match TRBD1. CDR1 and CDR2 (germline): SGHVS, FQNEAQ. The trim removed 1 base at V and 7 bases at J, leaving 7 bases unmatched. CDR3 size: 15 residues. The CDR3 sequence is CASSLGGTGNPGYTF. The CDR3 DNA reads TGTGCCAGCAGCTTAGGGGGGACAGGGAATCCTGGCTACACCTTC.

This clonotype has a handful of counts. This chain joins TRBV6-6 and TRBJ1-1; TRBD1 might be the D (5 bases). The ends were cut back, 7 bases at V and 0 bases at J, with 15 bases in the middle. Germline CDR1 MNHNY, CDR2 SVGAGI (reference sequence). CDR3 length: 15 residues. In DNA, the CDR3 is TGTGCCAGCACTGCACAGTGGGGCATGAACACTGAAGCTTTCTTT. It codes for CASTAQWGMNTEAFF.

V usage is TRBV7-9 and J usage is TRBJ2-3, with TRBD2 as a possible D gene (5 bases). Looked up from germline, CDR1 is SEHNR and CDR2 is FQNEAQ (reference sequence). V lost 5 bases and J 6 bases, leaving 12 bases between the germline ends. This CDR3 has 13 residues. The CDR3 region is CASSQSAVDTQYF. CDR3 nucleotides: TGTGCCAGCAGCCAATCAGCGGTCGATACGCAGTATTTT.